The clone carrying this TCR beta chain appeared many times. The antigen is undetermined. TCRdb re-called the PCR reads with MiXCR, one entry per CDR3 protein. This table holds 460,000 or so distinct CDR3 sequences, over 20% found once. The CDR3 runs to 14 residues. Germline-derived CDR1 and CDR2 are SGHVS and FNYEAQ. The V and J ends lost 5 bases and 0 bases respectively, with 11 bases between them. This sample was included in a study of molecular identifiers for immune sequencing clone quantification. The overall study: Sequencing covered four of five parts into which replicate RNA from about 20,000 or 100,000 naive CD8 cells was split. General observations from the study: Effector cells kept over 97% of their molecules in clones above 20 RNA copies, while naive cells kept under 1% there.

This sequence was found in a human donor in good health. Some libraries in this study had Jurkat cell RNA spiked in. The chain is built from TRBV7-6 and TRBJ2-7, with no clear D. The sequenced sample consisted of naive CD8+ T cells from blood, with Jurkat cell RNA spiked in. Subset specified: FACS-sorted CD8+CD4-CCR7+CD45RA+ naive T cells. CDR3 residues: CASSPYRNSYEQYF. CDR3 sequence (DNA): TGTGCCAGCAGCCCCTACCGGAACTCCTACGAGCAGTACTTC.